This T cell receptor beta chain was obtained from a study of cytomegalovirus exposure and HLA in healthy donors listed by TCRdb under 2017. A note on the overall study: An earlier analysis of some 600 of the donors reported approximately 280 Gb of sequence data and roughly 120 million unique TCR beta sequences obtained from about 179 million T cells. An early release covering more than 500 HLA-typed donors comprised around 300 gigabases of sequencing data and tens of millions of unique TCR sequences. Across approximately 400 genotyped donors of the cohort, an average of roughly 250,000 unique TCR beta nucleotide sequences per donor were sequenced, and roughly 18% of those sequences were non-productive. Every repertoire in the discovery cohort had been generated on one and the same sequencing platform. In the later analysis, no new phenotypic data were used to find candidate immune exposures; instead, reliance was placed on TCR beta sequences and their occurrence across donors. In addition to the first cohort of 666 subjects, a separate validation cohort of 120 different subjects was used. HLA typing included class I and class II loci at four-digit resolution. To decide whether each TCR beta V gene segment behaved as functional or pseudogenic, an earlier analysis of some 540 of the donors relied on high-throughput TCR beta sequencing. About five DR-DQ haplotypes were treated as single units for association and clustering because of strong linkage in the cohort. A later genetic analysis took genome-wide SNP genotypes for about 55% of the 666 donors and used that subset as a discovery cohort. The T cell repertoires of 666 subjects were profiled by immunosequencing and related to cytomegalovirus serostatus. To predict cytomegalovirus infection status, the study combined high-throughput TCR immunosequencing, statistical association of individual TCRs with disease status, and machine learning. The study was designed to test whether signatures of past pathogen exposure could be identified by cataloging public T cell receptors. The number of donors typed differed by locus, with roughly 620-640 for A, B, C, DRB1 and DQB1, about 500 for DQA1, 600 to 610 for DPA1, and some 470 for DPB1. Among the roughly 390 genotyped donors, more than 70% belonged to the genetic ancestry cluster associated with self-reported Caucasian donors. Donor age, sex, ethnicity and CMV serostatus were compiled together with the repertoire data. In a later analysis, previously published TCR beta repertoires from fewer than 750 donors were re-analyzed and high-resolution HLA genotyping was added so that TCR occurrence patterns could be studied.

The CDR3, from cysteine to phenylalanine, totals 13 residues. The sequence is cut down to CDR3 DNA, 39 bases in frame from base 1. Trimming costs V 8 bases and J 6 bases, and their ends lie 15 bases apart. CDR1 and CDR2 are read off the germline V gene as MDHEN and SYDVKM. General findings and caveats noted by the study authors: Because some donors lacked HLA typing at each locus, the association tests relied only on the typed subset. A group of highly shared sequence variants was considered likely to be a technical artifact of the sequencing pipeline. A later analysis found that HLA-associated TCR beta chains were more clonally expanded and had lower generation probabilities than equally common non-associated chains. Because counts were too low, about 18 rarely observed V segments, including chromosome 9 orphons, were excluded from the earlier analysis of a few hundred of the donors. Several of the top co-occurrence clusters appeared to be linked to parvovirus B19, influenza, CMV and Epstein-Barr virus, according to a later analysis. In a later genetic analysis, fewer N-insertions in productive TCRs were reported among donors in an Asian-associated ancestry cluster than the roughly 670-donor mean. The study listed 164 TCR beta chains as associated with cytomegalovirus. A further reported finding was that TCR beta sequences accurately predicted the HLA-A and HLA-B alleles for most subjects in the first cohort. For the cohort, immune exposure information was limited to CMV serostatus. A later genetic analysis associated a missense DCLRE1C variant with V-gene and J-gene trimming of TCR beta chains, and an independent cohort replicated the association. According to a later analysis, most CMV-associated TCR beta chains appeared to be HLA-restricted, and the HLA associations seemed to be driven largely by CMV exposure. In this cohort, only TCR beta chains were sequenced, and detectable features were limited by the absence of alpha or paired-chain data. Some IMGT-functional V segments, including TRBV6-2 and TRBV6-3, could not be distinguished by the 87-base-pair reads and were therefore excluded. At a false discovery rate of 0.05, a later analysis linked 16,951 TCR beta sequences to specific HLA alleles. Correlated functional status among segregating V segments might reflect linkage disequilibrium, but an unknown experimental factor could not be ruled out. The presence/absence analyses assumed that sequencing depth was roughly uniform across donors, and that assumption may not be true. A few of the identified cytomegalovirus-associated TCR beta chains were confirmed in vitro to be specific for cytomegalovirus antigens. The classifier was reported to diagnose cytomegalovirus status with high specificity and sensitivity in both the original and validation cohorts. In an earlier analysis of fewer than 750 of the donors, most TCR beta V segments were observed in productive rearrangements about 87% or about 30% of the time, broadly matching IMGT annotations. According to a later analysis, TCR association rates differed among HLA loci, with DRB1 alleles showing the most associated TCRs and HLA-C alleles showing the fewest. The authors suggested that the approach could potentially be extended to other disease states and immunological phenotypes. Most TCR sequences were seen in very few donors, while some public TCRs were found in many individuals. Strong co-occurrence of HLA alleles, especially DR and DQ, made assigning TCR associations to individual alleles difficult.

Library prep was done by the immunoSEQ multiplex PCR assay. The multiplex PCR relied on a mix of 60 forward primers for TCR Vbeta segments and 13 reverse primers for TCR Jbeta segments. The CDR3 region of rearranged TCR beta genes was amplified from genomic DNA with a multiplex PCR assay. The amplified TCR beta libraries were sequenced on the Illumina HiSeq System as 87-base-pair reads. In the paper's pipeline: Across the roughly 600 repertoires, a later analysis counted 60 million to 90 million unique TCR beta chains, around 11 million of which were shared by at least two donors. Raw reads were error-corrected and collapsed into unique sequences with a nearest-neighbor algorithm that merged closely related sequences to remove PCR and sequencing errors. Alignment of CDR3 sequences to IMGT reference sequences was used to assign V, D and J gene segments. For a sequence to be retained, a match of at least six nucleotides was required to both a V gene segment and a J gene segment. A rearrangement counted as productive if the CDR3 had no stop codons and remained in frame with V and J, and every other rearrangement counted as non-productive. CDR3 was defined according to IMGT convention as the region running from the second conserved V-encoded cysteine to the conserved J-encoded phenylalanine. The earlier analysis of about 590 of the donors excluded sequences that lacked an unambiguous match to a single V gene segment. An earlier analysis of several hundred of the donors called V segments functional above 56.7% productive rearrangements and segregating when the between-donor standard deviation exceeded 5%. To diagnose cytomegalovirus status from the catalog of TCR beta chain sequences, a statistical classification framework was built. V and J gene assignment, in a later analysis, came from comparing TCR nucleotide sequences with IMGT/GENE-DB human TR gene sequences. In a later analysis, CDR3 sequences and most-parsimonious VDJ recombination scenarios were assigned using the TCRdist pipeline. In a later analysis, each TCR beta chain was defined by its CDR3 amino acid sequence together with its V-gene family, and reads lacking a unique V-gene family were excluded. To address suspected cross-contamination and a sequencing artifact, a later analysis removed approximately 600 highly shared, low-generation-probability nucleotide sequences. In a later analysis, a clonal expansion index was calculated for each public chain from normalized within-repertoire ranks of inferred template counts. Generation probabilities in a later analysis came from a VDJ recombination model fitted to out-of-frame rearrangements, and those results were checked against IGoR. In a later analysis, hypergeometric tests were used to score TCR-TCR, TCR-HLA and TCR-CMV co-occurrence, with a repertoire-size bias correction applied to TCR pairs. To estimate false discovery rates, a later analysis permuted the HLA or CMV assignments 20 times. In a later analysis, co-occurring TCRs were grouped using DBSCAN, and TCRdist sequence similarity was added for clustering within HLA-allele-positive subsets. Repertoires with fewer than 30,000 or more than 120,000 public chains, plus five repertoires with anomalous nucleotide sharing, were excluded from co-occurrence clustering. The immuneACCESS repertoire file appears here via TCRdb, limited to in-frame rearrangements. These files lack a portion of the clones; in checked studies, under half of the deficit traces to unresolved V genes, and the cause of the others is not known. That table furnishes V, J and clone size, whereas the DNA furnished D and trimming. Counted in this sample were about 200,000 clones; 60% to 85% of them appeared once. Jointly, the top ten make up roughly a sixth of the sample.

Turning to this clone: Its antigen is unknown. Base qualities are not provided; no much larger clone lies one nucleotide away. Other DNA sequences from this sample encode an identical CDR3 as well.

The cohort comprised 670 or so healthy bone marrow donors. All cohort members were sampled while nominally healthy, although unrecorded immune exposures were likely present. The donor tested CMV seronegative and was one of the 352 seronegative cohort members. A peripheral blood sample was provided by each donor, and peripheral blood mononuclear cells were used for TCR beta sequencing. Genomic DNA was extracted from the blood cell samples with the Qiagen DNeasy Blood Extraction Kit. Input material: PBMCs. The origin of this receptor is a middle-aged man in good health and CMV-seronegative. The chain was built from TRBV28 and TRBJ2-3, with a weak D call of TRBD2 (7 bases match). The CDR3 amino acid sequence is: CASLPGGPDTQYF. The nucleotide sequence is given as TGTGCCAGCCTCCCCGGGGGGCCGGATACGCAGTATTTT.